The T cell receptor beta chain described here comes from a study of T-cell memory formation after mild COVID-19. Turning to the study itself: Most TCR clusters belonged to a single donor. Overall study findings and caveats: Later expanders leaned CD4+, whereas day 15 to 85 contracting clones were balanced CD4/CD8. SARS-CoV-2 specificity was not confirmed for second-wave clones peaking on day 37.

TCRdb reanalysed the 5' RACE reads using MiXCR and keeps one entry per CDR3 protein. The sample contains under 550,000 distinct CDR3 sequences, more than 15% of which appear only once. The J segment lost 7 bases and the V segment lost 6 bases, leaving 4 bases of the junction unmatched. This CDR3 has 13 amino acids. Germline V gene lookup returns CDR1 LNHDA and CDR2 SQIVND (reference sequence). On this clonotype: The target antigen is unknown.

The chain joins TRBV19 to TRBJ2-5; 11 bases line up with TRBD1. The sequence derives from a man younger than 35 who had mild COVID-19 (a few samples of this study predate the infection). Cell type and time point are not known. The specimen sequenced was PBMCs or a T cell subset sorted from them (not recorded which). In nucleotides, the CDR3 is TGTGCCAGTAGGGGACAGGGGGAGGCGACCCAGTACTTC. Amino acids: CASRGQGEATQYF.